The clone carrying this TCR beta chain has more than one count but fewer than ten. Its antigen is unidentified. The sample is drawn from a study of vaccination and CD4 T cells after COVID-19. The wider study: Each of the control cultures got a CEFX pool, an HIV-1 Nef pool, or no peptide.

At the Johns Hopkins FTIC core, DNA taken from cultured CD4+ T cells was sequenced by way of the Oncomine TCR Beta short-read assay. TCRdb redid the calling of the PCR reads with MiXCR, one entry per CDR3 protein. Among about 7,000 distinct CDR3 sequences listed, around 25% were seen once. Germline CDR1 is MNHEY and CDR2 is SVGEGT. The CDR3 consists of 14 residues. The V gene end was trimmed by 8 bases and the J gene end by 1 base; junction bases not matched to a gene: 8. Noted treatment: approximately nine-day PBMC culture with coronavirus spike peptide pools or control peptides (ViraFEST assay). The sequence was collected from a human donor who had recovered from COVID-19. This sequence joins TRBV6-2 or TRBV6-3 and TRBJ2-7, with 7 bases lining up with TRBD2. Specimen: CD4+ T cells from blood, cultured in vitro, collected after SARS-CoV-2 vaccination. CDR3: CASRAGGSSYEQYF. CDR3 bases: TGTGCCAGCCGGGCCGGCGGGAGTTCCTACGAGCAGTACTTC.